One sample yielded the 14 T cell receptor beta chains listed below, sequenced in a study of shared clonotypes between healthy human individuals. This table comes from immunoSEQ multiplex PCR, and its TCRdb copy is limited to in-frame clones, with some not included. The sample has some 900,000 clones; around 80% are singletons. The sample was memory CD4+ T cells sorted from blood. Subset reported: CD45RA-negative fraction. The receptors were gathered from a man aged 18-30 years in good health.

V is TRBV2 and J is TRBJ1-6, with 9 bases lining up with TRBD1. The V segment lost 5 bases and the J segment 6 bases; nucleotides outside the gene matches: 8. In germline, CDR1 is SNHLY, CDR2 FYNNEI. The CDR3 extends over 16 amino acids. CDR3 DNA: TGTGCCAGCAGTCAGACGACGGGACAGGGTAATTCACCCCTCCACTTT. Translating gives CASSQTTGQGNSPLHF.

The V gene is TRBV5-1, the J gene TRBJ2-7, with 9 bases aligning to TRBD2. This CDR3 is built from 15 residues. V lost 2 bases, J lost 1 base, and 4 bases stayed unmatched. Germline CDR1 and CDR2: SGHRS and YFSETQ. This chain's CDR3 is CASSFAGGPSYEQYF. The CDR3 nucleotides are TGCGCCAGCAGCTTTGCGGGAGGGCCGTCCTACGAGCAGTACTTC.

The CDR3 region has the DNA TGTGCCAGCAGCCGGACGAACTACGAGCAGTACTTC. This encodes CASSRTNYEQYF. The V call is TRBV7-8, the J call TRBJ2-7, with D hard to call. The germline V and J ends were trimmed by 5 bases and 3 bases, with 8 bases remaining between them. The CDR3 runs 12 residues. CDR1 is SGHVS, CDR2 FQNEAQ, per germline. The full variable domain, with the rest looked up from reference TRBV7-8 and TRBJ2-7, is GAGVSQSPRYKVAKRGQDVALRCDPISGHVSLFWYQQALGQGPEFLTYFQNEAQLDKSGLPSDRFFAERPEGSVSTLKIQRTQQEDSAVYLCASSRTNYEQYFGPGTRLTVT.

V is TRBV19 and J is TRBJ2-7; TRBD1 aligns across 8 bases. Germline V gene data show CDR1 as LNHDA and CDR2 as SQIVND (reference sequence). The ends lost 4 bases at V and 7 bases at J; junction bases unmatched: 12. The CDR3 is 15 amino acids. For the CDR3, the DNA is TGTGCCAGTAGTAGCGCGACAGGGGCGGTGGGGGAGCAGTACTTC. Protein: CASSSATGAVGEQYF.

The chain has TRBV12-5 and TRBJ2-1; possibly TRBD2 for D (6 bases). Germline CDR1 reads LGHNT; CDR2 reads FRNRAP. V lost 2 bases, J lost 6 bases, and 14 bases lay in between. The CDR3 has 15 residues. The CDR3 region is CASGLLGGIGNEQFF. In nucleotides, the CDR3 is TGTGCTAGTGGTTTGCTCGGGGGTATAGGCAATGAGCAGTTCTTC.

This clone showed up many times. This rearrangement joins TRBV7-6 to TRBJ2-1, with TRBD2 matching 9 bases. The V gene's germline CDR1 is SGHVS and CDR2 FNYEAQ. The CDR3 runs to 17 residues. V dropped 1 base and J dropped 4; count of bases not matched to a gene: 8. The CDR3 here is CASSLGASGVGYNEQFF. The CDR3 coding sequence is TGTGCCAGCAGCTTAGGGGCTAGCGGGGTGGGTTACAATGAGCAGTTCTTC.

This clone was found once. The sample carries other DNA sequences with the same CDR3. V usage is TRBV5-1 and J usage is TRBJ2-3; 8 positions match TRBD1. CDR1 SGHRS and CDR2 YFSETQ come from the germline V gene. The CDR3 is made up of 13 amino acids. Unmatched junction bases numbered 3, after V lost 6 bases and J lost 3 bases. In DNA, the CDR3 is TGCGCCAGCACAGGACAGGGAACAGATACGCAGTATTTT. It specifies CASTGQGTDTQYF.

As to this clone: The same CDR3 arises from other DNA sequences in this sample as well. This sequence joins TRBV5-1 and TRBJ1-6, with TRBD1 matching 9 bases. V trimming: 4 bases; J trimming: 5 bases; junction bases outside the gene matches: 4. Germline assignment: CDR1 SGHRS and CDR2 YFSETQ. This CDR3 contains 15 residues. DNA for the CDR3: TGCGCCAGCAGCCCCAGGACAGGGGATAATTCACCCCTCCACTTT. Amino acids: CASSPRTGDNSPLHF. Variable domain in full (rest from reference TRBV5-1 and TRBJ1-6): KAGVTQTPRYLIKTRGQQVTLSCSPISGHRSVSWYQQTPGQGLQFLFEYFSETQRNKGNFPGRFSGRQFSNSRSEMNVSTLELGDSALYLCASSPRTGDNSPLHFGNGTRLTVT.

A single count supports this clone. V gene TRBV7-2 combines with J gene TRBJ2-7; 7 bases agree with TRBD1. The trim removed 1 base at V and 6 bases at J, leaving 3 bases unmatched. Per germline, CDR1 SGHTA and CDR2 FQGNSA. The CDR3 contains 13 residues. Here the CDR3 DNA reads TGTGCCAGCAGCTTAGGACAGGGTCTCGAGCAGTACTTC. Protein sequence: CASSLGQGLEQYF.

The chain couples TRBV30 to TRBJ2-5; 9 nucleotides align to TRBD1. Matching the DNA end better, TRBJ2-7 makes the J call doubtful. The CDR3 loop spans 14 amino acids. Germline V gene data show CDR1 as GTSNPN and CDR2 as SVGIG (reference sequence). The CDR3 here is CAWEGTGFSYEQYF. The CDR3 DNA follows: TGTGCCTGGGAAGGGACAGGGTTTTCCTACGAGCAGTACTTC.

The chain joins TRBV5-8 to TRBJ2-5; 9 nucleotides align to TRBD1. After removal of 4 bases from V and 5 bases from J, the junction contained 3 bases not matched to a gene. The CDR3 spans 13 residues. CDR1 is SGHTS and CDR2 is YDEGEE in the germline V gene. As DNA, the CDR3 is TGTGCCAGCAGCAGGACAGGGGTTGAGACCCAGTACTTC. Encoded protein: CASSRTGVETQYF.

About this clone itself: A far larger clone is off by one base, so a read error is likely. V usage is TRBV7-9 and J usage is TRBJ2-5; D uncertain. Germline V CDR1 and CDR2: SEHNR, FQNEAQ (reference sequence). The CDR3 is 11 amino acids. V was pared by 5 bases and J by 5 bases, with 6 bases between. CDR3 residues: CASSPGETQYF. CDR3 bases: TGTGCCAGCAGCCCCGGGGAGACCCAGTACTTC.

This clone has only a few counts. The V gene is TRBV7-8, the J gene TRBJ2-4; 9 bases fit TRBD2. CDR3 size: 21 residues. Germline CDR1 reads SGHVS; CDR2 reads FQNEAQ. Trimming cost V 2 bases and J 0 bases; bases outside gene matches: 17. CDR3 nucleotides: TGTGCCAGCAGCTTATTATCCCCAGCGGGAGGCCACGGACTAGCCAAAAACATTCAGTACTTC. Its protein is CASSLLSPAGGHGLAKNIQYF. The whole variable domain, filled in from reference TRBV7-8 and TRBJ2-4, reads GAGVSQSPRYKVAKRGQDVALRCDPISGHVSLFWYQQALGQGPEFLTYFQNEAQLDKSGLPSDRFFAERPEGSVSTLKIQRTQQEDSAVYLCASSLLSPAGGHGLAKNIQYFGAGTRLSVL.

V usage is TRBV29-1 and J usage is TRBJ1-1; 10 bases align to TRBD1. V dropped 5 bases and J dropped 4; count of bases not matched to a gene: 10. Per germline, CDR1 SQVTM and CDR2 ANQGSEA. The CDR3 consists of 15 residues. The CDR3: CSVRGQGTLGTEAFF. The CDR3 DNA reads TGCAGCGTTCGGGGACAGGGGACTTTGGGCACTGAAGCTTTCTTT.